This T cell receptor beta chain was retrieved from a study of blood T cell repertoires in COVID-19. Study information: Samples taken during acute and convalescent COVID-19 were collected in the United States, Italy and Spain. From T cells, B-cell-depleted T cells, or PBMCs came the material, which was cDNA or gDNA.

Trimming removed 1 base from V and 4 bases from J, with 10 bases in between. Germline V lookup: CDR1 MNHEY, CDR2 SVGAGI. The CDR3 has 14 residues. Authors' methods: Amplification of reference gene primers was used by the study to estimate nucleated cell counts. Here immunoSEQ multiplex PCR was the method, and the copy in TCRdb shows in-frame clones only, minus some. That table furnishes V, J and clone size, whereas the DNA furnished D and trimming. The table has 55,000 to 70,000 clones, roughly 84% seen once. Sequencing was performed on peripheral blood. The receptor was derived from a man aged 45-60 years with acute or convalescent COVID-19. The V call is TRBV6-5, the J call TRBJ2-5; TRBD2 might be the D (5 bases). CDR3 bases: TGTGCCAGCAGTTACTTCCGGGGAATAGAGACCCAGTACTTC. It codes for CASSYFRGIETQYF.